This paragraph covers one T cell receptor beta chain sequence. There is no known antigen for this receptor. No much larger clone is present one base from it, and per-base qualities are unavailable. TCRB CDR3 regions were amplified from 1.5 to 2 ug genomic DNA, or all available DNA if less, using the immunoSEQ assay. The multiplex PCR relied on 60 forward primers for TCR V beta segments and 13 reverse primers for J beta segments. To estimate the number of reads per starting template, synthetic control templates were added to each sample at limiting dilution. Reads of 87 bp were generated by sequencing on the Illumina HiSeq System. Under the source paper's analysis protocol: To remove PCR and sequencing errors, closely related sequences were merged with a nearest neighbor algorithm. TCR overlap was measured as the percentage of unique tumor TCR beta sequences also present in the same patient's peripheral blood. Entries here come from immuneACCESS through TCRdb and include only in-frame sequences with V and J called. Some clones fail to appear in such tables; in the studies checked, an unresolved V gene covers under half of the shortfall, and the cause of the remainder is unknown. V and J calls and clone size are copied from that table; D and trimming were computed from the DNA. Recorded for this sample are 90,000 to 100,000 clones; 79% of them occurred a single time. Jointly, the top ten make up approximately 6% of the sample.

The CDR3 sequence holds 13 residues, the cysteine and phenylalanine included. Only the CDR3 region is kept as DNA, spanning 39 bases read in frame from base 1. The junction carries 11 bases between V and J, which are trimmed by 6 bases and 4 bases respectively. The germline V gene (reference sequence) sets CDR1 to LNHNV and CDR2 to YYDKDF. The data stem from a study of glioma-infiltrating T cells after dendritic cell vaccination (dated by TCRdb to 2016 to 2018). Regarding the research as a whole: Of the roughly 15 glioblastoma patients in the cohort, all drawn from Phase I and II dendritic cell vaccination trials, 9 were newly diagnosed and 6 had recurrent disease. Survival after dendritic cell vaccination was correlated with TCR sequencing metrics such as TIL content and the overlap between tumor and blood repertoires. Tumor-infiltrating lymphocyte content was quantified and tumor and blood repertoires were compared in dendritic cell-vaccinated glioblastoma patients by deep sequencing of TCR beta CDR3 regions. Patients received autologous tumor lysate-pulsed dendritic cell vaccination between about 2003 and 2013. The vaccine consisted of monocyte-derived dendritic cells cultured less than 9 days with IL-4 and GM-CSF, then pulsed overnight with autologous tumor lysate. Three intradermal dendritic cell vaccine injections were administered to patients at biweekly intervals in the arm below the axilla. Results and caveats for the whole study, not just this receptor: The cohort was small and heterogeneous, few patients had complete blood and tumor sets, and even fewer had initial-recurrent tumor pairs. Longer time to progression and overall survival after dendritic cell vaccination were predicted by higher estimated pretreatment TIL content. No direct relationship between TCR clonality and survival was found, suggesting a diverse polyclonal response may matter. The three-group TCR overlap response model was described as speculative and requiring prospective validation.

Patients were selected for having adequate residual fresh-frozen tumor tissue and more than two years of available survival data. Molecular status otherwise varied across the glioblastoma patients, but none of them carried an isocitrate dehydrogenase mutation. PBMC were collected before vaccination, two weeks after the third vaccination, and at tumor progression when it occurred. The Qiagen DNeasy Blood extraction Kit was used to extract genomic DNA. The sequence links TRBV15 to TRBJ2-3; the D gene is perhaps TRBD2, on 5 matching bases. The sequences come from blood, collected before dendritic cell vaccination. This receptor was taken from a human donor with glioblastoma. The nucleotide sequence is TGTGCCACCAGAGACTTAGCGTCAGATACGCAGTATTTT. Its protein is CATRDLASDTQYF. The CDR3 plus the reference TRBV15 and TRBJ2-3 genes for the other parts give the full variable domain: DAMVIQNPRYQVTQFGKPVTLSCSQTLNHNVMYWYQQKSSQAPKLLFHYYDKDFNNEADTPDNFQSRRPNTSFCFLDIRSPGLGDTAMYLCATRDLASDTQYFGPGTRLTVL.